This TCR beta chain came from a study of T cells in Graves' hyperthyroidism and ophthalmopathy. Study observations and caveats: Among thyroid clonotypes expanded above 0.001, most also appeared in blood.

A note on this clonotype: Its specificity is unknown.

Germline CDR1 reads SGHKS; CDR2 reads YYEKEE (reference sequence). The CDR3 consists of 18 residues. It was RNA transcripts that yielded the amplified TCR beta CDR3 regions. TCR CDR3 regions were first amplified by RT-PCR with HTBI primers. TCRdb itself ran the multiplex PCR reads through MiXCR, one entry per CDR3 protein. The sample shows around 300,000 distinct CDR3 sequences, 10% to 15% of them seen only once. Input material: blood. This receptor was obtained from a woman in her twenties or thirties with Graves' hyperthyroidism that later progressed to Graves' ophthalmopathy. The chain combines TRBV5-5 with TRBJ2-7; TRBD2 aligns across 8 bases. The end of the DNA fits TRBJ2-1 better, so the J call may be wrong. The CDR3: CASSFGLAGGRANYEQFF. CDR3 nucleotide sequence: TGTGCCAGCAGCTTTGGTCTGGCGGGGGGCAGGGCTAATTACGAGCAGTTCTTC.